The clone carrying this T cell receptor beta chain was counted a single time. Libraries were prepared by immunoSEQ multiplex PCR; TCRdb keeps only in-frame clonotypes and omits some of them. The top ten clones hold roughly 2.1% of a sample with some 100,000 clones, around 84% of them seen once. This specimen belongs to a study of OX40 agonist ivuxolimab in advanced cancers. V lost 3 bases and J lost 0, with 13 bases in between. The germline V gene encodes CDR1 SGHRS and CDR2 YFSETQ. This CDR3 has 16 residues. The source of this sequence is an adult with an advanced solid tumor such as melanoma, head and neck, liver or kidney cancer. The chain joins TRBV5-1 to TRBJ2-1; tentative D call: TRBD2 (5 bases). Specimen: CD4+ or CD8+ T cells sorted from blood, collected in a trial of the OX40 agonist ivuxolimab. CDR3: CASSWPQGSSYNEQFF. The CDR3 nucleotides read TGCGCCAGCAGCTGGCCGCAAGGGAGCTCCTACAATGAGCAGTTCTTC.